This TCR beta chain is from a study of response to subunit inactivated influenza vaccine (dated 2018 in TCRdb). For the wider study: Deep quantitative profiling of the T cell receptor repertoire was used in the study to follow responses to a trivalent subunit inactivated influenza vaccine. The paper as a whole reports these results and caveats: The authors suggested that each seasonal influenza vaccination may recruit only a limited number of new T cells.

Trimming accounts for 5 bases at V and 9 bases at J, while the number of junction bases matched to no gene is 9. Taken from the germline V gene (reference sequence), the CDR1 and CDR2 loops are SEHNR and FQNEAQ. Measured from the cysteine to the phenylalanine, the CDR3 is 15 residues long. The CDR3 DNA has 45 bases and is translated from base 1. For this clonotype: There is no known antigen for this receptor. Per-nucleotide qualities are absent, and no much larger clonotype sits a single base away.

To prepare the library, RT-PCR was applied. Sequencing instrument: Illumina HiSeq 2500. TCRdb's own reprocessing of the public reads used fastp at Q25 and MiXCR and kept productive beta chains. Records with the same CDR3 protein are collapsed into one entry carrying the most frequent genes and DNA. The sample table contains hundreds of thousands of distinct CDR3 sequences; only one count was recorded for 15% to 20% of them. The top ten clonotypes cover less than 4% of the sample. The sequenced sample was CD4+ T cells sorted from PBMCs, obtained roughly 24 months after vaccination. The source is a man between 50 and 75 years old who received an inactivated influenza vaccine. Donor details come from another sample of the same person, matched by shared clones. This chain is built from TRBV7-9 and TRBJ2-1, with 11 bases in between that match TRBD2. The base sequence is TGTGCCAGCAGCCAGCTAGCGGGGGGTGTGGCTGAGCAGTTCTTC. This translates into CASSQLAGGVAEQFF. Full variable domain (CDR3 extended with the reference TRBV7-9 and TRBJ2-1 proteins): DTGVSQNPRHKITKRGQNVTFRCDPISEHNRLYWYRQTLGQGPEFLTYFQNEAQLEKSRLLSDRFSAERPKGSFSTLEIQRTEQGDSAMYLCASSQLAGGVAEQFFGPGTRLTVL.